Following are 2 T cell receptor beta chains from one sample sequenced in a study of OX40 agonist ivuxolimab in advanced cancers. Repertoires were generated with immunoSEQ multiplex PCR, while TCRdb's copy carries only in-frame clones and drops some. The data show 80,000 to 90,000 clones, about 88% seen once. The sequencing used CD4+ or CD8+ T cells sorted from blood, collected in a trial of the OX40 agonist ivuxolimab. The receptors derive from an adult with an advanced solid tumor such as melanoma, head and neck, liver or kidney cancer.

This chain uses TRBV5-1 with TRBJ1-6; perhaps TRBD1 as D (6 bases). Germline V gene sequence: CDR1 SGHRS, CDR2 YFSETQ. CDR3 size: 14 residues. V lost 4 bases and J lost 6, with 11 bases in between. CDR3 coding DNA: TGCGCCAGCAGCGACAGGTTTTCTAATTCACCCCTCCACTTT. Its protein product is CASSDRFSNSPLHF.

This chain joins TRBV5-6 and TRBJ2-1, with a possible D match to TRBD1 (6 bases). Germline lookup yields CDR1 SGHDT and CDR2 YYEEEE. The CDR3 runs 14 residues. Trimming removed 4 bases at V and 7 bases at J, with 15 bases between. CDR3 DNA sequence: TGTGCCAGCAGCCTGCGCACAGGGAGAAATGAGCAGTTCTTC. Translating it yields CASSLRTGRNEQFF.